The subject of this entry is one TCR beta chain. The antigen is not known. PCR amplification relied on 60 Vbeta primers (plus 13 Jbeta primers). Assay: immunoSEQ multiplex PCR; the TCRdb copy retains only in-frame clones and omits some. The sample carries 100,000 or so clones, approximately 77% recorded once. This sample stems from a study of cytomegalovirus exposure and HLA in healthy donors. Study-wide points: Certain sequence variants were highly shared and formed a cluster, and this cluster was likely a sequencing artifact. There were 164 TCR beta chains listed as cytomegalovirus-associated. For most TCR beta V segments, an earlier analysis put the productive rate at about 87% or about 30% of the time.

CDR1 is SGHTA and CDR2 is FQGNSA in the germline V gene. The germline V and J ends were trimmed by 6 bases and 8 bases, with 25 bases remaining between them. CDR3 length: 16 residues. The chain uses TRBV7-2 and TRBJ1-2; maybe TRBD1 (5 bases). This TCR was sampled from a human donor in good health. The source material was PBMCs. CDR3 loop: CASRGDLPGLRGGYTF. The CDR3, as DNA: TGTGCCAGCAGGGGGGACCTCCCGGGACTCCGGGGGGGCTACACCTTC.